This T cell receptor (beta chain) was sequenced during a study of neurological immune-mediated disorders. Findings of the study overall: No expanded-clone CDR3 amino acid sequence recurred across subjects, suggesting private TCR-beta repertoires.

Regarding time point: technical triplicate 2. Whenever a sequencing run was performed, it yielded over 180 million TCR-beta sequences from 15-18 subjects. TCRdb processed the 5' RACE reads anew with MiXCR; each CDR3 protein has one entry. The repertoire includes about 32,000 distinct CDR3 sequences, roughly 14% of them detected once, and 5% to 6.5% sits in the top ten. Germline V lookup: CDR1 DFQATT, CDR2 SNEGSKA (reference sequence). The CDR3 consists of 12 residues. Trimming shortened V by 0 bases and J by 9 bases, and 9 bases separated the two germline ends. This clonotype came up many times. What it recognizes is unknown.

Sequencing was done on a sample of CD4+ T cells from blood. This chain links TRBV20-1 with TRBJ2-1; D unresolved. The sequence derives from a female donor with HTLV-1-associated myelopathy (HAM/TSP). CDR3 amino acids: CSAREPMSEQFF. Here the CDR3 DNA reads TGCAGTGCTAGAGAACCCATGAGTGAGCAGTTCTTC.